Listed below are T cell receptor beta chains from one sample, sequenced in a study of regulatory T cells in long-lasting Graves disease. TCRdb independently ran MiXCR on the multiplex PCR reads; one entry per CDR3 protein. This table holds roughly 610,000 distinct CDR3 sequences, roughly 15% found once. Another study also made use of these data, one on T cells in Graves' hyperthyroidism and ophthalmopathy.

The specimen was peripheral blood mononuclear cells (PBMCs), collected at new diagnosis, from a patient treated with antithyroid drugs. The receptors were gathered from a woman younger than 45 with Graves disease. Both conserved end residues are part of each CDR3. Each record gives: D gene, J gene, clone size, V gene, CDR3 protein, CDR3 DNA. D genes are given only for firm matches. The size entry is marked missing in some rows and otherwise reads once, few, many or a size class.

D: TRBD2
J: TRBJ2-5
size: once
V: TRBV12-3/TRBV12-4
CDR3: CASSRGLARRVGTQYF
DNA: TGTGCCAGCAGCCGGGGACTAGCGAGGCGGGTCGGGACCCAGTACTTC

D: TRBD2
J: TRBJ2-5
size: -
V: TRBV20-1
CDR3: CSALMLAGTGPPETQYF
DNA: TGCAGTGCCTTAATGTTAGCGGGGACTGGTCCCCCAGAGACCCAGTACTTC

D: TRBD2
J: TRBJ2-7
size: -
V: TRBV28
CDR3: CASRSGLAGGGYEQYF
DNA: TGTGCCAGCAGATCTGGACTAGCGGGAGGTGGGTACGAGCAGTACTTC

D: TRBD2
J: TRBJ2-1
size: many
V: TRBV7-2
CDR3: CASSLPAGVREQFF
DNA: TGTGCCAGCAGCTTACCAGCGGGAGTCAGGGAGCAGTTCTTC

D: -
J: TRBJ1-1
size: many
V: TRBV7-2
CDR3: CASSFFRRTLNTEAFF
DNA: TGTGCCAGCAGCTTTTTTAGGAGAACTCTGAACACTGAAGCTTTCTTT

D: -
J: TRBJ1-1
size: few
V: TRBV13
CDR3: CASSLRWGAGVNTEAFF
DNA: TGTGCCAGCAGCTTGCGGTGGGGGGCAGGGGTGAACACTGAAGCTTTCTTT

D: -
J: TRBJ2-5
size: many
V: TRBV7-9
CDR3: CASTREETQYF
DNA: TGTGCCAGCACCCGTGAAGAGACCCAGTACTTC

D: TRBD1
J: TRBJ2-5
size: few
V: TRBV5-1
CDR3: CASSSGQGTKETQYF
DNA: TGCGCCAGCAGCTCCGGACAGGGCACAAAAGAGACCCAGTACTTC

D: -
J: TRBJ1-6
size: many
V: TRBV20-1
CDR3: CSARGPNSPLHF
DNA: TGCAGTGCTAGGGGACCTAATTCACCCCTCCACTTT

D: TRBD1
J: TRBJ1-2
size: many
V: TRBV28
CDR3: CASTWTGPYGYTF
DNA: TGTGCCAGCACTTGGACAGGACCGTATGGCTACACCTTC

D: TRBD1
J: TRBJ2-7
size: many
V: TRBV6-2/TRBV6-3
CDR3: CATSTGPVYEQYF
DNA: TGTGCCACCTCGACAGGGCCTGTCTACGAGCAGTACTTC

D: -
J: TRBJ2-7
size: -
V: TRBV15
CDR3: CATSDPGKNTYEQYF
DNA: TGTGCCACCAGCGACCCGGGAAAAAATACCTACGAGCAGTACTTC

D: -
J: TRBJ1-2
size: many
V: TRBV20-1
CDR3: CSAPGAGRANYGYTF
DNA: TGCAGTGCTCCGGGAGCAGGGCGAGCTAACTATGGCTACACCTTC

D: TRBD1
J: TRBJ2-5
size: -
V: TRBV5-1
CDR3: CASSFGTAGETQYF
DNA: TGCGCCAGCAGTTTTGGGACAGCAGGAGAGACCCAGTACTTC

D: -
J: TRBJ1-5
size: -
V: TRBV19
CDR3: CASSGQKDYNQPQHF
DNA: TGTGCCAGTAGCGGACAGAAAGATTACAATCAGCCCCAGCATTTT

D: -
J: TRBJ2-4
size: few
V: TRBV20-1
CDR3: CSAGTGIEKNIQYF
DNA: TGCAGTGCGGGAACAGGGATCGAGAAAAACATTCAGTACTTC

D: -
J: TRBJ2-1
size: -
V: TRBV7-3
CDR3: CASSLRGGVNNEQFF
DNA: TGTGCCAGCAGCTTAAGGGGTGGGGTCAACAATGAGCAGTTCTTC

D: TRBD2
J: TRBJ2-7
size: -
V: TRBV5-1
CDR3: CASPRTSGTRGNF
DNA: TGCGCCAGCCCCCGGACTAGCGGGACCCGGGGGAACTTC

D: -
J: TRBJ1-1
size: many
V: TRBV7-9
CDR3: CASSPGPVNTEAFF
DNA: TGTGCCAGCAGCCCTGGACCGGTGAACACTGAAGCTTTCTTT

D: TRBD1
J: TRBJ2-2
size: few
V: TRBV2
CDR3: CASTPDRGVTGELFF
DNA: TGTGCCAGCACCCCGGACAGGGGGGTCACCGGGGAGCTGTTTTTT

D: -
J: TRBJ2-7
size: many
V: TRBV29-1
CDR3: CSVEDHLRGGEQYF
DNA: TGCAGCGTTGAAGATCATTTGCGAGGAGGCGAGCAGTACTTC

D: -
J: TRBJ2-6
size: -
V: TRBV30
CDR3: CALIYRDTLLDRANVLTF
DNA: TGTGCCTTAATATACCGGGACACCCTCCTTGATCGGGCCAACGTCCTGACTTTC

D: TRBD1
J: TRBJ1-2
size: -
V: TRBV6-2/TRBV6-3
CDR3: CASSYTAGQRGYTF
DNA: TGTGCCAGCAGTTACACGGCGGGACAGCGTGGCTACACCTTC